This T cell receptor beta chain was recovered during a study of shared clonotypes between healthy human individuals. Study-wide results and caveats: Owing to a small donor count, the genetic and exposure-history diversity represented was limited.

In the case of this clone: Its antigen is not known. The junction differs from germline at one of its ends, possibly a read error.

Germline V gene sequence: CDR1 SSHAT, CDR2 FNYEAQ (reference sequence). This CDR3 comprises 13 residues. Using immunoSEQ multiplex PCR, the repertoire was profiled, and TCRdb retains in-frame clones only, with some absent. Here the sample spans about 2 million clones, 85% to 95% being singletons. The specimen sequenced was naive CD4+ T cells sorted from blood. Subset indicated: CD45RA+ positively selected. The V and J genes are TRBV7-7 and TRBJ1-1, with D unclear. This sequence was found in a man younger than 30 in good health. CDR3 loop: CASSSDENTEAFF. As DNA, the CDR3 is TGTGCTAGCAGCTCAGACGAGAACACTGAAGCTTTCTTT.